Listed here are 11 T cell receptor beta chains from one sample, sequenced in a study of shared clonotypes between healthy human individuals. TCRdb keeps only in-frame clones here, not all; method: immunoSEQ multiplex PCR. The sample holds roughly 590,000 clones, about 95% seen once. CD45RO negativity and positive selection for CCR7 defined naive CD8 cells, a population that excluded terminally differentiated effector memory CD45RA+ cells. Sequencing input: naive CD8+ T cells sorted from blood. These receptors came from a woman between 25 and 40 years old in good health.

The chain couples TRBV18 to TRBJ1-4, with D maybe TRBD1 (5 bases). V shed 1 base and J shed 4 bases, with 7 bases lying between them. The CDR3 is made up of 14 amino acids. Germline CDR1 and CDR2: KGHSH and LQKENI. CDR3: CASSPLQGNEKLFF. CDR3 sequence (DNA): TGTGCCAGCTCACCACTCCAGGGTAATGAAAAACTGTTTTTT.

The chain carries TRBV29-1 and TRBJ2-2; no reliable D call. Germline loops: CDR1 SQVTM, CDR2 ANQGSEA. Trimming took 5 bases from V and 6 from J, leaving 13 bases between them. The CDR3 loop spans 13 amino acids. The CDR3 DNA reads TGCAGCGTTTACGTCCTAGGGCCCGGGGAGCTGTTTTTT. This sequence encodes CSVYVLGPGELFF.

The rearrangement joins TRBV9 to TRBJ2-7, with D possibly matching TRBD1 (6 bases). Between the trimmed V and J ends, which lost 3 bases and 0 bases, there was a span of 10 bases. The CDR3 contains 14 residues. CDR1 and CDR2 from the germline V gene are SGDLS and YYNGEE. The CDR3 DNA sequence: TGTGCCAGCAGCGCACCGGACAGCTCCTACGAGCAGTACTTC. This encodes CASSAPDSSYEQYF.

Here the CDR3 reads CASSWGPRAFYNEQFF. CDR3 sequence (DNA): TGTGCCAGCAGCTGGGGTCCCAGGGCCTTCTACAATGAGCAGTTCTTC. The rearrangement joins TRBV5-6 to TRBJ2-1; weak D call: TRBD1 (5 bases). Germline values: CDR1 SGHDT, CDR2 YYEEEE. The ends were cut back, 3 bases at V and 3 bases at J, with 16 bases in the middle. The CDR3 runs 16 residues. Using reference TRBV5-6 and TRBJ2-1 for the parts outside the CDR3, the full variable domain is DAGVTQSPTHLIKTRGQQVTLRCSPKSGHDTVSWYQQALGQGPQFIFQYYEEEERQRGNFPDRFSGHQFPNYSSELNVNALLLGDSALYLCASSWGPRAFYNEQFFGPGTRLTVL.

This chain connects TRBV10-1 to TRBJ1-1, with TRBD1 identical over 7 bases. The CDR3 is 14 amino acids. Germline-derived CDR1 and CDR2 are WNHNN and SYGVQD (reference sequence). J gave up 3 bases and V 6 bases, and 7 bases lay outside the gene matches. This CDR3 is CASRLSGTDTEAFF. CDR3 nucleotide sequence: TGCGCCAGCAGACTATCAGGGACAGACACTGAAGCTTTCTTT.

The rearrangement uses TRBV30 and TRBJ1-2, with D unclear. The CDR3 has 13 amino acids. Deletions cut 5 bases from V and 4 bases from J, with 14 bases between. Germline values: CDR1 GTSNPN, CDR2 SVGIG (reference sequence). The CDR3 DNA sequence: TGTGCCTGGCACTTGGGAGCTACCTATGGCTACACCTTC. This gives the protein CAWHLGATYGYTF.

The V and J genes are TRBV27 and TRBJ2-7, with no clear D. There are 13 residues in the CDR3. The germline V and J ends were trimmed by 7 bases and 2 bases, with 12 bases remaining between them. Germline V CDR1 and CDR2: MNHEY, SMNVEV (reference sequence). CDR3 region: CASKDIAAYEQYF. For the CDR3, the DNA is TGTGCCAGCAAGGATATCGCGGCCTACGAGCAGTACTTC.

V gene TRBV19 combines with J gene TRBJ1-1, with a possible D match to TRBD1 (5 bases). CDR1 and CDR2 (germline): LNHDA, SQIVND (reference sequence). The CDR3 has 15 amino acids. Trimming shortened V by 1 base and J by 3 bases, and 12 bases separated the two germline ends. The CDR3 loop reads CASSIGWGYYTEAFF. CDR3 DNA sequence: TGTGCCAGTAGTATAGGATGGGGCTACTACACTGAAGCTTTCTTT.

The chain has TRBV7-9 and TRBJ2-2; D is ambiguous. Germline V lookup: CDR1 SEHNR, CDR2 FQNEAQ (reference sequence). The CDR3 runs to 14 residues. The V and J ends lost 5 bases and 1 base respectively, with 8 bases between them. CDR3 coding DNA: TGTGCCAGCAGCCCATCGGAGAACACCGGGGAGCTGTTTTTT. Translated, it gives CASSPSENTGELFF.

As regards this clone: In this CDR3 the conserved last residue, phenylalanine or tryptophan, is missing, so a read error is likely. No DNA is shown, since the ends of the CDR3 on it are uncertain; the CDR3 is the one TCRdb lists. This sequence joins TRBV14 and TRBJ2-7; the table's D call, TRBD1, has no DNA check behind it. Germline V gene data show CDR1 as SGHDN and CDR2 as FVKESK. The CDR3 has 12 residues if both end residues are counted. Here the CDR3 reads CASSQVYRLPQL.

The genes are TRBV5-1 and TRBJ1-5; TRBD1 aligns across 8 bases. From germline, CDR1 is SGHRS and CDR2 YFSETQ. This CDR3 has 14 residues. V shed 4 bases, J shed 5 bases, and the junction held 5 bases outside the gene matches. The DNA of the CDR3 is TGCGCCAGCAGCAGCACAGGGGGAGATCAGCCCCAGCATTTT. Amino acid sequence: CASSSTGGDQPQHF.